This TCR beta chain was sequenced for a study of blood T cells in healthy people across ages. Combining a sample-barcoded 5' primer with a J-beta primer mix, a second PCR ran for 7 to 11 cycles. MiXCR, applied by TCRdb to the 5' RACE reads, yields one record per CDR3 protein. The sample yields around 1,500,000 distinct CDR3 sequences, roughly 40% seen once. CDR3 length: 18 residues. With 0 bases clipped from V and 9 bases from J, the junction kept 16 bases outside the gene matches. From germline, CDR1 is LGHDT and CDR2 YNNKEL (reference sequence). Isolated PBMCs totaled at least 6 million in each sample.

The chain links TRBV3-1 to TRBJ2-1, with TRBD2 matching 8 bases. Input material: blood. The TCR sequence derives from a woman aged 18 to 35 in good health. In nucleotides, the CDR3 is TGTGCCAGCAGCCAAGATAACCAGCGGGGGAGTCTTCCGAGTGAGCAGTTCTTC. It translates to CASSQDNQRGSLPSEQFF.